This paragraph covers one TCR beta chain sequence. This sample was taken from a study of cytomegalovirus exposure and HLA in healthy donors. There are 16 residues in the CDR3. CDR1 and CDR2 from the germline V gene are SGHVS and FNYEAQ. Unmatched junction bases numbered 10, after V lost 6 bases and J lost 5 bases. PCR amplification relied on 60 Vbeta primers (plus 13 Jbeta primers). Profiling relied on immunoSEQ multiplex PCR, and the TCRdb table lists in-frame clones only, not all of them. The sample totals about 110,000 clones. The chain uses TRBV7-6 and TRBJ2-1, with 10 bases identical to TRBD1. This receptor was identified in a man aged 35 to 55 in good health and CMV-seropositive. Sample: PBMCs. The CDR3 DNA is TGTGCCAGCAGGCCACCCGGGACAGGGGTTGACAATGAGCAGTTCTTC. Its protein is CASRPPGTGVDNEQFF. Full variable domain (outside the CDR3, taken from reference TRBV7-6 and TRBJ2-1): GAGVSQSPRYKVTKRGQDVALRCDPISGHVSLYWYRQALGQGPEFLTYFNYEAQQDKSGLPNDRFSAERPEGSISTLTIQRTEQRDSAMYRCASRPPGTGVDNEQFFGPGTRLTVL.